The 2 T cell receptor beta chains below come from one sample, sequenced in a study of shared clonotypes between healthy human individuals. Libraries were prepared by immunoSEQ multiplex PCR; TCRdb keeps only in-frame clonotypes and omits some of them. The sample includes 2,100,000 or so clones, roughly 95% of them seen just once. What was sequenced was naive CD4+ T cells sorted from blood. Subset indicated: CD45RA+ positively selected. These receptors all come from a man aged 18 to 30 in good health.

The CDR3 reads CASSIQGSIGYGYTF. CDR3 nucleotide sequence: TGTGCCAGTAGTATCCAGGGAAGTATAGGCTATGGCTACACCTTC. The chain carries TRBV19 and TRBJ1-2, with D possibly matching TRBD1 (5 bases). V lost 3 bases and J 4 bases, leaving 15 bases between the germline ends. The CDR3 length is 15 residues. Germline V gene data show CDR1 as LNHDA and CDR2 as SQIVND (reference sequence).

V usage is TRBV4-1 and J usage is TRBJ1-6, with 8 positions matching TRBD1. The V gene end was trimmed by 4 bases and the J gene end by 7 bases; junction bases not matched to a gene: 6. CDR3 length equals 15 residues. CDR1 is MGHRA and CDR2 is YSYEKL in the germline V gene. The CDR3 here is CASSRRGQENSPLHF. The CDR3 nucleotides are TGCGCCAGCAGCCGGAGGGGACAGGAGAATTCACCCCTCCACTTT.